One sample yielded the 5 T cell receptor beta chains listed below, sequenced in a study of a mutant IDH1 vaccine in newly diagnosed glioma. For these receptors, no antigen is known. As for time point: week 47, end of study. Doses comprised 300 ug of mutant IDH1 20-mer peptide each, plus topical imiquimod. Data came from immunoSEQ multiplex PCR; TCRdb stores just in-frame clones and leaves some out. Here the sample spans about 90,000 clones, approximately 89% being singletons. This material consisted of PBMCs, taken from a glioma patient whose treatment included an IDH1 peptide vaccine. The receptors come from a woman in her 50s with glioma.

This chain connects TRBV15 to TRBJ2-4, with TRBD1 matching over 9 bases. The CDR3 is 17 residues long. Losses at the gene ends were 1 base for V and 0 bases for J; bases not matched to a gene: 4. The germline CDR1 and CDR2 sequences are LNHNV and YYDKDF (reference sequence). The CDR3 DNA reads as TGTGCCACCAGCAGAGGGGACAGGGAAGTAGCCAAAAACATTCAGTACTTC. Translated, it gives CATSRGDREVAKNIQYF.

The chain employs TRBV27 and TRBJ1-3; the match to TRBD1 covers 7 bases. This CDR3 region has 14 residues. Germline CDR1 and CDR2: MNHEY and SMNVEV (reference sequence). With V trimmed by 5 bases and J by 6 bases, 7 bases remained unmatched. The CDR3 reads CASSPRGQINTIYF. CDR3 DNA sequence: TGTGCCAGCAGTCCTAGGGGACAGATAAACACCATATATTTT.

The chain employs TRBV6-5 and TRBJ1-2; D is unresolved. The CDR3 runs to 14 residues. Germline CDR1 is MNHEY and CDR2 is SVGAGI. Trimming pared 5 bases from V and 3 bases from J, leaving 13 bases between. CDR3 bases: TGTGCCAGCAGTCCGTTTCCTATAGACTATGGCTACACCTTC. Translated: CASSPFPIDYGYTF.

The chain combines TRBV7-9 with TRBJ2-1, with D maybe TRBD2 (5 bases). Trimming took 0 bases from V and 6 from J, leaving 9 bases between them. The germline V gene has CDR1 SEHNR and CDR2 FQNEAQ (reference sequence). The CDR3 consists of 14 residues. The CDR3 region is CASSLALRGNEQFF. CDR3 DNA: TGTGCCAGCAGCTTAGCGCTTCGGGGCAATGAGCAGTTCTTC.

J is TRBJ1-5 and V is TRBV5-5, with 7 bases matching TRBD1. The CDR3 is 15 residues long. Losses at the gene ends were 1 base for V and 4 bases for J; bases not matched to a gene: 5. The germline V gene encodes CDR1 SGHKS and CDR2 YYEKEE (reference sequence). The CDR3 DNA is TGTGCCAGCAGCTTGATGGGACAGAGTAATCAGCCCCAGCATTTT. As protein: CASSLMGQSNQPQHF.